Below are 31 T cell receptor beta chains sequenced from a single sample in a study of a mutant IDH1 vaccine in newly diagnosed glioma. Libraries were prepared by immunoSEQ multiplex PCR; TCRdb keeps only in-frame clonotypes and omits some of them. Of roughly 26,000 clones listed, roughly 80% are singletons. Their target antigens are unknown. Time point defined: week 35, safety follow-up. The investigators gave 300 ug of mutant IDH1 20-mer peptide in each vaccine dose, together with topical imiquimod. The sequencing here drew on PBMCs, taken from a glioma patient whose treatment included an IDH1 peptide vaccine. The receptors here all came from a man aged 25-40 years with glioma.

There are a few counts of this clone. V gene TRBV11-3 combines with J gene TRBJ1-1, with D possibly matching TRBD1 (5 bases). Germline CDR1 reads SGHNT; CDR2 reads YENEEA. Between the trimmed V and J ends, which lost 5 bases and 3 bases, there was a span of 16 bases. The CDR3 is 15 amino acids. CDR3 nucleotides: TGTGCCAGCAGCCTCTCGGGACGGGGTCACACTGAAGCTTTCTTT. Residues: CASSLSGRGHTEAFF.

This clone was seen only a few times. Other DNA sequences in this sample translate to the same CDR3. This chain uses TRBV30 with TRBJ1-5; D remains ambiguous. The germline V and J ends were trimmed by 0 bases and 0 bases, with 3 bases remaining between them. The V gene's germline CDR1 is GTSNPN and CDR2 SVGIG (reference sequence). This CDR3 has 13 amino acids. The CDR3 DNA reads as TGTGCCTGGAGTGTGGATAGCAATCAGCCCCAGCATTTT. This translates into CAWSVDSNQPQHF.

The DNA of the CDR3 is TGTGCCAGTAGTGCACAGGGAATTTACGAGCAGTACTTC. Translation: CASSAQGIYEQYF. This chain uses TRBV19 with TRBJ2-7; possibly TRBD1 for D (6 bases). The CDR3 contains 13 residues. Germline V gives CDR1 LNHDA, CDR2 SQIVND (reference sequence). The V end lost 5 bases, the J end lost 4 bases, and 12 bases lay between the germline ends.

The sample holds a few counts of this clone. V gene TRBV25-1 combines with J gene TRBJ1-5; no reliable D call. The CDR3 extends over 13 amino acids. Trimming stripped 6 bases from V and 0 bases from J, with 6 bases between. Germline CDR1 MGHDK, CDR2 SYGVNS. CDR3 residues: CASSGHSNQPQHF. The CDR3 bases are TGTGCCAGCAGCGGGCATAGCAATCAGCCCCAGCATTTT.

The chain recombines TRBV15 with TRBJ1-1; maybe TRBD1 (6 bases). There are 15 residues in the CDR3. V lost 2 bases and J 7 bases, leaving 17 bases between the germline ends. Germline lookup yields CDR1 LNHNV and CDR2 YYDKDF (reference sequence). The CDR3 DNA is TGTGCCACCAGCAGATACCAAGGGGGGGGCGGTGAAGCTTTCTTT. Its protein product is CATSRYQGGGGEAFF.

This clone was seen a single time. The CDR3, as DNA: TGCGCCAGCAGCTTGGGACTAGCGGATCAAGAGACCCAGTACTTC. Translated: CASSLGLADQETQYF. This chain uses TRBV5-1 with TRBJ2-5, with 9 bases matching TRBD2. Germline-derived CDR1 and CDR2 are SGHRS and YFSETQ. The CDR3 loop spans 15 amino acids. The J segment lost 2 bases and the V segment lost 0 bases, leaving 2 bases of the junction unmatched.

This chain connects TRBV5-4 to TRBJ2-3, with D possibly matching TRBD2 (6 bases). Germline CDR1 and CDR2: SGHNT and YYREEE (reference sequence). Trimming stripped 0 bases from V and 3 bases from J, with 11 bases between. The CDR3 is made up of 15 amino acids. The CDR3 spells CASSLALAGTDTQYF. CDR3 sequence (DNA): TGTGCCAGCAGCTTGGCGTTGGCGGGGACAGATACGCAGTATTTT.

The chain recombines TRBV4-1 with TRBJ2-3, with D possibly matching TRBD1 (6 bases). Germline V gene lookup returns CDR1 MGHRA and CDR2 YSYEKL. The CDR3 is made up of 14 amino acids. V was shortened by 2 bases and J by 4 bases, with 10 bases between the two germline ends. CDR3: CASSQRQESDTQYF. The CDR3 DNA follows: TGCGCCAGCAGCCAACGACAGGAGTCAGATACGCAGTATTTT.

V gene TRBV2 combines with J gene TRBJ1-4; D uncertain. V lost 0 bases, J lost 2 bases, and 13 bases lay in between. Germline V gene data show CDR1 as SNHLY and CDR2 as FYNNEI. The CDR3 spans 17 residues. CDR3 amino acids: CASSEASRRLTNEKLFF. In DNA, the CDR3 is TGTGCCAGCAGTGAAGCTTCTCGGCGCCTTACTAATGAAAAACTGTTTTTT.

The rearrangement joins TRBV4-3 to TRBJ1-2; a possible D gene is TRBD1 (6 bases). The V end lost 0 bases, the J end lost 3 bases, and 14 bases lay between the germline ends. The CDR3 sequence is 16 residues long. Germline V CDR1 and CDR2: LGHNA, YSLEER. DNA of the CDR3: TGCGCCAGCAGCCAAGATTTAGGGGGTCAGGACTATGGCTACACCTTC. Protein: CASSQDLGGQDYGYTF.

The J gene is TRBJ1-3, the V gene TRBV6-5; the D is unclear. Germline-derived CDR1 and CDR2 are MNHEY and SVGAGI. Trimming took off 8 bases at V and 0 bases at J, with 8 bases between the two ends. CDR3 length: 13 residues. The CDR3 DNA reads TGTGCCAGCCATCGGCGCTCTGGAAACACCATATATTTT. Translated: CASHRRSGNTIYF.

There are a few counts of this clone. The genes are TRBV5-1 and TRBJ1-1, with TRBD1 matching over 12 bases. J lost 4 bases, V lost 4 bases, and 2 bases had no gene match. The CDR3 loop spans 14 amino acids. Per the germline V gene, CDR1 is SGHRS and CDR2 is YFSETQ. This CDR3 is CASSGDRGRTEAFF. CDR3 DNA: TGCGCCAGCAGCGGGGACAGGGGGCGCACTGAAGCTTTCTTT.

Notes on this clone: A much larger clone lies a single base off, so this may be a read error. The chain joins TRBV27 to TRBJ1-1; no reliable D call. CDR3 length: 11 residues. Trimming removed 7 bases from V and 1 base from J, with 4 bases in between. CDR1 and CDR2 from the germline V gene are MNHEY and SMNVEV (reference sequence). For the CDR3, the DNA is TGTGCCAGCATCGGGAACACTGAAGCTTTCTTT. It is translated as CASIGNTEAFF.

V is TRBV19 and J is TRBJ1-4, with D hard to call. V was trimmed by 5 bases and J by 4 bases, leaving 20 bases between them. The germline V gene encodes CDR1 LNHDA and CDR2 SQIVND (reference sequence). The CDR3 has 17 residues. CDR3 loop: CASSPPRRSGVNEKLFF. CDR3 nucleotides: TGTGCCAGTAGTCCTCCCCGCCGCAGCGGTGTTAATGAAAAACTGTTTTTT.

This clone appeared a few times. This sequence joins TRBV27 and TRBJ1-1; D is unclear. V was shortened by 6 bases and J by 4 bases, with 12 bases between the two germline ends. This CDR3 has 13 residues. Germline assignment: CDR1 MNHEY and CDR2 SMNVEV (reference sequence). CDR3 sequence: CASSLRESTEAFF. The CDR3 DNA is TGTGCCAGCAGCCTTAGAGAGTCCACTGAAGCTTTCTTT.

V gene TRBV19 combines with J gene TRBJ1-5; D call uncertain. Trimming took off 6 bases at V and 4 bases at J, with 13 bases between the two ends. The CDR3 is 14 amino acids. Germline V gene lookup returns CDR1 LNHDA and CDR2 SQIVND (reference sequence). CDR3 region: CASSPDRDNQPQHF. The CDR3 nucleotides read TGTGCCAGTAGCCCCGACCGAGATAATCAGCCCCAGCATTTT.

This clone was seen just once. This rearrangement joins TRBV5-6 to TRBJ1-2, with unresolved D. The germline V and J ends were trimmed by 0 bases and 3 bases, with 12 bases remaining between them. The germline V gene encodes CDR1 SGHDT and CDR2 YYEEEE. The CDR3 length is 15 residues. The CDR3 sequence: CASSLGFRNHYGYTF. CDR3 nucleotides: TGTGCCAGCAGCTTGGGCTTCAGGAATCACTATGGCTACACCTTC.

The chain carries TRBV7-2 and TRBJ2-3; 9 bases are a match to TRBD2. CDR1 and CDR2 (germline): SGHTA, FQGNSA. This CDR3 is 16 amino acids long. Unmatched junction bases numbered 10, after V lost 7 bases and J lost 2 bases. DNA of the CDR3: TGTGCCAGCACCAAGGGCGGGAGGGAATTCACAGATACGCAGTATTTT. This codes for CASTKGGREFTDTQYF.

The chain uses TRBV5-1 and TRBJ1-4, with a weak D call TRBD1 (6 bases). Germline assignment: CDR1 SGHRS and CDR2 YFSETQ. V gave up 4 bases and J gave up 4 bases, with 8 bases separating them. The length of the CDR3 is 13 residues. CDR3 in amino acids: CASSPDSNEKLFF. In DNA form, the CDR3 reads TGCGCCAGCAGCCCGGACAGTAATGAAAAACTGTTTTTT. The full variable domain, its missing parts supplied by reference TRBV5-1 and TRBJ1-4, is KAGVTQTPRYLIKTRGQQVTLSCSPISGHRSVSWYQQTPGQGLQFLFEYFSETQRNKGNFPGRFSGRQFSNSRSEMNVSTLELGDSALYLCASSPDSNEKLFFGSGTQLSVL.

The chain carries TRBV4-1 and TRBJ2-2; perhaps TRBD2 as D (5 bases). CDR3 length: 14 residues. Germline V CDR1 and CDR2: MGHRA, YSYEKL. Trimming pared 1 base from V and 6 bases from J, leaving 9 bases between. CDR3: CASSQGGFSGELFF. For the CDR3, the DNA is TGCGCCAGCAGCCAAGGAGGGTTTTCCGGGGAGCTGTTTTTT.

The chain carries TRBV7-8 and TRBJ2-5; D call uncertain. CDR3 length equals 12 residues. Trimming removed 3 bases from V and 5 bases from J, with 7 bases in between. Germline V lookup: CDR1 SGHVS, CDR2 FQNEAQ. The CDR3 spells CASSFARETQYF. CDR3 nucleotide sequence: TGTGCCAGCAGCTTCGCTAGGGAGACCCAGTACTTC.

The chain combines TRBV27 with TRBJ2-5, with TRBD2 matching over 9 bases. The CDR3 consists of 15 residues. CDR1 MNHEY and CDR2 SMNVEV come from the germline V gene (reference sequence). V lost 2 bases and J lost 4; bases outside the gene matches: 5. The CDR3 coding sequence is TGTGCCAGCAGTTTAGGGGTACTAGCGGGAGAGACCCAGTACTTC. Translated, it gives CASSLGVLAGETQYF.

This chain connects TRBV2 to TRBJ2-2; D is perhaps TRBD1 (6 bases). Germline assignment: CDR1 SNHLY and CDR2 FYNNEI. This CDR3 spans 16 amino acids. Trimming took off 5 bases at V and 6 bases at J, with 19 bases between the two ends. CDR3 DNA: TGTGCCAGCAGTAACACAGGGCCCAATTTGGCCGGGGAGCTGTTTTTT. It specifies CASSNTGPNLAGELFF.

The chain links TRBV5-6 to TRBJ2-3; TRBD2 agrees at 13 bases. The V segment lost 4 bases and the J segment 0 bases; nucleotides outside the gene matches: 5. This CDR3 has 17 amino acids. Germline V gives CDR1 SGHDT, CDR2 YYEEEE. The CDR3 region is CASSGGTSGTSTDTQYF. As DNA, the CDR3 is TGTGCCAGCAGCGGGGGGACTAGCGGGACTAGCACAGATACGCAGTATTTT.

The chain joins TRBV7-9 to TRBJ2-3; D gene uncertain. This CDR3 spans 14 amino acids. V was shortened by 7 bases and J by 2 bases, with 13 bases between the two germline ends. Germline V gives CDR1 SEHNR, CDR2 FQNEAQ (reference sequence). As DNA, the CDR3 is TGTGCCAGCACCCCCCTCCGGAACACAGATACGCAGTATTTT. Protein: CASTPLRNTDTQYF.

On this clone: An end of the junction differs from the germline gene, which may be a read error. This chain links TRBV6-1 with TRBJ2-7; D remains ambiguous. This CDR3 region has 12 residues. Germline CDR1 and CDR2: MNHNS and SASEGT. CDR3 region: CASSESGVPLGF. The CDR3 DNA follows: TGTGCCAGCAGTGAATCCGGCGTCCCCTTAGGCTTC.

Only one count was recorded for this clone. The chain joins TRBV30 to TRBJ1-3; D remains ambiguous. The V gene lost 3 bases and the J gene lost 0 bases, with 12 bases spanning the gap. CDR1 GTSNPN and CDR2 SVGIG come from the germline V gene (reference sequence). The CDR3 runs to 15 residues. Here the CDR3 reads CAWRGTLFSGNTIYF. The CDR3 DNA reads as TGTGCCTGGAGGGGAACCCTGTTCTCTGGAAACACCATATATTTT.

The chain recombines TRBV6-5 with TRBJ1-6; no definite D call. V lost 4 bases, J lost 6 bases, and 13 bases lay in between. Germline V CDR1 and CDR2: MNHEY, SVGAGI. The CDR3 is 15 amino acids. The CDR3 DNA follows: TGTGCCAGCAGTTCCAACATTGGACCTAATTCACCCCTCCACTTT. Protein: CASSSNIGPNSPLHF.

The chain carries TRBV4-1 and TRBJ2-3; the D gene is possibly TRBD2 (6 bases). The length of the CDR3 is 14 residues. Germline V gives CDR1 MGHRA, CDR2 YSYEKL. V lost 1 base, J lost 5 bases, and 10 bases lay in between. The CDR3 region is CASSQAGEGDTQYF. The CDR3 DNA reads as TGCGCCAGCAGCCAAGCGGGGGAAGGAGATACGCAGTATTTT.

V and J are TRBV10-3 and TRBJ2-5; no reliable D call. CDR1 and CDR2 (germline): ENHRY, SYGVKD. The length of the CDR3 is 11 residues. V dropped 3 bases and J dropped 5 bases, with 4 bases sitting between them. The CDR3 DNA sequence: TGTGCCATCAGTGATACGGAGACCCAGTACTTC. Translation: CAISDTETQYF.

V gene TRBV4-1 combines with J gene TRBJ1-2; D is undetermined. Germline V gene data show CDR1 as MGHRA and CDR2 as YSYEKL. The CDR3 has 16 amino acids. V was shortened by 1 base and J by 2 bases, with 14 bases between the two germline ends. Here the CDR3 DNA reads TGCGCCAGCAGCCAAGGAGCGGACCGCCGCAACTATGGCTACACCTTC. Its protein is CASSQGADRRNYGYTF.